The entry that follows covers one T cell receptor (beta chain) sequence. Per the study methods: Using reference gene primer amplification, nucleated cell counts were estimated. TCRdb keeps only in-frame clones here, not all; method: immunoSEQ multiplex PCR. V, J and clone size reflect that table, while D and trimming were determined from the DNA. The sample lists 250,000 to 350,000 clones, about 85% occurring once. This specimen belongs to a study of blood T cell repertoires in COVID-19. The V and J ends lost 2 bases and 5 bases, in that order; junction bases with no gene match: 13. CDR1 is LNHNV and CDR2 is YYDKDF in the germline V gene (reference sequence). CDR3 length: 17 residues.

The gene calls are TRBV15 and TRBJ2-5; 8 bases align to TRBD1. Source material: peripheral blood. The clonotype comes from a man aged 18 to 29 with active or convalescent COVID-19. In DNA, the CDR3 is TGTGCCACCAGCAGATTCCGAGACAGGGGCGCGGGGGAGACCCAGTACTTC. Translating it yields CATSRFRDRGAGETQYF.